A single sample is the source of the 10 T cell receptor beta chains below, sequenced in a study of cytomegalovirus exposure and HLA in healthy donors. The PCR employed 60 Vbeta primers together with 13 Jbeta primers. TCRdb's copy holds only in-frame clones and misses some; the assay was immunoSEQ multiplex PCR. The table includes around 220,000 clones, 75% to 85% detected once. The sequencing sample was made of PBMCs. These receptors were obtained from a girl between 10 and 17 years old in good health and CMV-seronegative.

The chain employs TRBV18 and TRBJ1-2; D unresolved. The V gene lost 2 bases and the J gene lost 10 bases, with 11 bases spanning the gap. The germline gives CDR1 KGHSH, CDR2 LQKENI. The CDR3 runs to 12 residues. The CDR3 region is CASSPGLGDYTF. CDR3 bases: TGTGCCAGCTCACCAGGGCTCGGGGACTACACCTTC.

The chain couples TRBV4-1 to TRBJ2-1; TRBD2 might be the D (5 bases). V was clipped by 4 bases and J by 5 bases, with 18 bases between them. CDR1 and CDR2 from the germline V gene are MGHRA and YSYEKL. CDR3 length: 16 residues. The CDR3 nucleotides read TGCGCCAGCAGCCGTCCTCTAGCAACAAACAACAATGAGCAGTTCTTC. This codes for CASSRPLATNNNEQFF.

In its sample, this clone was seen a few times. The chain uses TRBV4-1 and TRBJ1-5; possible D gene TRBD1, 6 bases. The V gene's germline CDR1 is MGHRA and CDR2 YSYEKL. There are 14 residues in the CDR3. V was cut by 3 bases and J by 2 bases, with 8 bases left in between. The CDR3 DNA sequence: TGCGCCAGCAGCCAGGGGGCGGGCAATCAGCCCCAGCATTTT. Translation gives CASSQGAGNQPQHF.

The chain joins TRBV28 to TRBJ1-2, with unresolved D. The CDR3 has 12 residues. Germline assignment: CDR1 MDHEN and CDR2 SYDVKM. V gave up 6 bases and J gave up 8 bases, with 13 bases separating them. Here the CDR3 DNA reads TGTGCCAGCAGACATTTGATGGAGGGCTACACCTTC. Its translation is CASRHLMEGYTF.

This sequence joins TRBV5-1 and TRBJ1-2, with 11 positions matching TRBD1. The length of the CDR3 is 18 residues. CDR1 SGHRS and CDR2 YFSETQ come from the germline V gene. V dropped 4 bases and J dropped 8; count of bases not matched to a gene: 19. The CDR3 spells CASSVLRTGGIVLGGYTF. Here the CDR3 DNA reads TGCGCCAGCAGCGTATTACGGACAGGGGGCATTGTTTTGGGAGGCTACACCTTC.

The chain couples TRBV28 to TRBJ1-4, with D perhaps matching TRBD1 (5 bases). The ends were cut back, 6 bases at V and 8 bases at J, with 13 bases in the middle. This CDR3 has 13 amino acids. The germline V gene encodes CDR1 MDHEN and CDR2 SYDVKM. The chain's CDR3 is CASRRDRAEKLFF. CDR3 nucleotides: TGTGCCAGCAGGCGGGACCGCGCGGAAAAACTGTTTTTT.

In this sample, this clone turned up a few times. V is TRBV11-3 and J is TRBJ1-1, with TRBD1 matching 9 bases. From germline, CDR1 is SGHNT and CDR2 YENEEA. V dropped 3 bases and J dropped 8; count of bases not matched to a gene: 4. This CDR3 spans 13 amino acids. The CDR3 region is CASSFTGGREAFF. The CDR3 DNA reads TGTGCCAGCAGCTTCACAGGGGGCCGAGAAGCTTTCTTT.

The chain employs TRBV2 and TRBJ2-2; 11 bases agree with TRBD1. V lost 6 bases to trimming and J lost 6 bases; unmatched junction nucleotides: 12. This CDR3 spans 17 amino acids. The germline V gene has CDR1 SNHLY and CDR2 FYNNEI. This CDR3 is CASRGSRDRGGAGELFF. The CDR3 DNA reads as TGTGCCAGCAGAGGGTCGCGGGACAGGGGGGGTGCCGGGGAGCTGTTTTTT.

The rearrangement links TRBV27 to TRBJ2-7; TRBD2 aligns across 8 bases. The CDR3 is 14 amino acids. Germline V gene data show CDR1 as MNHEY and CDR2 as SMNVEV (reference sequence). Trimming at V came to 8 bases and at J to 6 bases, leaving 12 bases not matched to a gene. CDR3 sequence reads: CASWAGLAGGEQYF. CDR3 nucleotides: TGTGCCAGCTGGGCTGGACTAGCCGGGGGCGAGCAGTACTTC.

This clone is a singleton in its sample. The rearrangement uses TRBV28 and TRBJ1-1; 10 nucleotides align to TRBD1. J was trimmed by 0 bases and V by 6 bases; bases with no gene match: 1. CDR3 length equals 14 residues. Germline V CDR1 and CDR2: MDHEN, SYDVKM. CDR3 region: CASRTGGLNTEAFF. CDR3 coding DNA: TGTGCCAGCAGGACAGGGGGCCTGAACACTGAAGCTTTCTTT.